Below, one T cell receptor (beta chain) is given with its context. Clones were sequenced by immunoSEQ multiplex PCR, and TCRdb holds only the in-frame ones, with some missing. The data contain 71,000 or so clones, 70% to 90% of them seen just once; the ten biggest clones take up approximately 17%. This sample was taken from a study of blood T cell repertoires in COVID-19. The specimen was peripheral blood. The clonotype originates from an elderly man in a cohort sampled during active COVID-19.

CDR3 bases: TGTGCCAGCAGTAGGGGAGGGAATTCACCCCTCCACTTT. It specifies CASSRGGNSPLHF. This chain joins TRBV6-2 or TRBV6-3 and TRBJ1-6; maybe TRBD1 (5 bases). There are 13 residues in the CDR3. Germline V gene data show CDR1 as MNHEY and CDR2 as SVGEGT. The germline V and J ends were trimmed by 5 bases and 7 bases, with 9 bases remaining between them.